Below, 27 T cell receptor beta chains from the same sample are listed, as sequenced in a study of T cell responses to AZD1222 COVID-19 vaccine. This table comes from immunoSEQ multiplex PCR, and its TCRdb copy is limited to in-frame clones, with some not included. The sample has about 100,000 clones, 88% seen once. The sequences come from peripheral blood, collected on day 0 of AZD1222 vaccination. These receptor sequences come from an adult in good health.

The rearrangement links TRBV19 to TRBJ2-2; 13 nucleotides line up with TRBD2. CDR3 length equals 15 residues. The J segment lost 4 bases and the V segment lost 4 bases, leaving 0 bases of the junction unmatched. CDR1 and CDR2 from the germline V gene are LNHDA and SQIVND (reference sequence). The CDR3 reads CASSRTSGSTGELFF. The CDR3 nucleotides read TGTGCCAGTAGTAGGACTAGCGGGAGCACCGGGGAGCTGTTTTTT.

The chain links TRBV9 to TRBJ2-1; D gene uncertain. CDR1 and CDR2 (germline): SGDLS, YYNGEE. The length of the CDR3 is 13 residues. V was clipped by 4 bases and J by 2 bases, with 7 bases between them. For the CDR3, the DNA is TGTGCCAGCAGCCCGCACACCTACAATGAGCAGTTCTTC. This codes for CASSPHTYNEQFF.

The CDR3 nucleotides read TGTGCCAGCAGCGTAGAGGGACGGACAGATACGCAGTATTTT. Residues: CASSVEGRTDTQYF. V and J are TRBV9 and TRBJ2-3; D may correspond to TRBD1 or TRBD2 (5 bases each). The CDR3 covers 14 residues. V lost 0 bases to trimming and J lost 3 bases, with 8 bases between them. The germline CDR1 and CDR2 sequences are SGDLS and YYNGEE.

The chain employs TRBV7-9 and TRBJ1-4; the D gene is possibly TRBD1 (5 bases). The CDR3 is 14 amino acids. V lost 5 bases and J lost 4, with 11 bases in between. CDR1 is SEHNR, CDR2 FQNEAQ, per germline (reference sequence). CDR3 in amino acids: CASSPAGGNEKLFF. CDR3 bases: TGTGCCAGCAGCCCAGCCGGGGGTAATGAAAAACTGTTTTTT. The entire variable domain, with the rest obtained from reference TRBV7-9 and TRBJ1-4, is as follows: DTGVSQNPRHKITKRGQNVTFRCDPISEHNRLYWYRQTLGQGPEFLTYFQNEAQLEKSRLLSDRFSAERPKGSFSTLEIQRTEQGDSAMYLCASSPAGGNEKLFFGSGTQLSVL.

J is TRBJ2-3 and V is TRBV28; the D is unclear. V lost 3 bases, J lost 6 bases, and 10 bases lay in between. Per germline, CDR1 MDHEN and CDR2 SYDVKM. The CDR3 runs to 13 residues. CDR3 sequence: CASSFGLKDTQYF. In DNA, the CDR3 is TGTGCCAGCAGTTTCGGATTGAAGGATACGCAGTATTTT.

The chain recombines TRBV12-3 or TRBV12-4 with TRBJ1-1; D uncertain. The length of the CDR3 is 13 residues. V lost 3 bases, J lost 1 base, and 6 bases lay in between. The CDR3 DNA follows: TGTGCCAGCAGTTTGTTCAGGAACACTGAAGCTTTCTTT. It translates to CASSLFRNTEAFF.

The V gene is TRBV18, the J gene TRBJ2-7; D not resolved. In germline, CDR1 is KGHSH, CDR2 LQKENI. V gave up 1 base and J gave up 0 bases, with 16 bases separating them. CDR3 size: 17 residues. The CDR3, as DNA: TGTGCCAGCTCACCACTGAAAGCTGAACGGCCCTCCTACGAGCAGTACTTC. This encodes CASSPLKAERPSYEQYF.

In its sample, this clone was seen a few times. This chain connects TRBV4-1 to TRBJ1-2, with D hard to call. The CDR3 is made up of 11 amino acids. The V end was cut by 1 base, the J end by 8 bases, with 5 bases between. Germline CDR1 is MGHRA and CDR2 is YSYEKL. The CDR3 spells CASSQGGGYTF. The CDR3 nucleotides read TGCGCCAGCAGCCAAGGCGGGGGCTACACCTTC.

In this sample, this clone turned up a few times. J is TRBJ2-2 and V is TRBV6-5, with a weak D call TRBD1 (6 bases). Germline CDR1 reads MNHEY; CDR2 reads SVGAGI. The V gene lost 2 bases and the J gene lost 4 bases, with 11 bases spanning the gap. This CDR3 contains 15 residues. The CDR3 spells CASSYGNRATGELFF. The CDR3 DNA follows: TGTGCCAGCAGTTACGGGAACAGGGCCACCGGGGAGCTGTTTTTT.

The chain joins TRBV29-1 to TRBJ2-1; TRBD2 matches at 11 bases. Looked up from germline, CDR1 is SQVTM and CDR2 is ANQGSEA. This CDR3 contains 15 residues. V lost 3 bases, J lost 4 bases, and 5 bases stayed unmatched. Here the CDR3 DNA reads TGCAGCGTTGACGGGACTAGCGGCCGTTACAATGAGCAGTTCTTC. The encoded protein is CSVDGTSGRYNEQFF.

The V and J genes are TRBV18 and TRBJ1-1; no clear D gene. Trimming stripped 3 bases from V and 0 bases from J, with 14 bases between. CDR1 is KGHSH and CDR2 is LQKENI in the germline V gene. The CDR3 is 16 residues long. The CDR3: CASSPVADTMNTEAFF. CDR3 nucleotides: TGTGCCAGCTCACCCGTAGCAGACACCATGAACACTGAAGCTTTCTTT.

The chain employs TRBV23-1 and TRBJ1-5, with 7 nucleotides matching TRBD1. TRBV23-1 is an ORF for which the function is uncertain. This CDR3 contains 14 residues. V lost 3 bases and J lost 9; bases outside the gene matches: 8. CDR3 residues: CASSHYRGYWPQHF. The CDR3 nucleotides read TGCGCCAGCAGTCATTACAGGGGCTACTGGCCCCAGCATTTT.

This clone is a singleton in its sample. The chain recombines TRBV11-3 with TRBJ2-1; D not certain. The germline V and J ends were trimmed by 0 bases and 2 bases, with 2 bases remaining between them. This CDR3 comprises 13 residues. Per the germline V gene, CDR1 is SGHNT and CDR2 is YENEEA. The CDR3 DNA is TGTGCCAGCAGCTTAGATACCTACAATGAGCAGTTCTTC. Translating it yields CASSLDTYNEQFF.

DNA for the CDR3: TGTGCCAGCAGTTTGCGGGCGGGGTACGAGCAGTACTTC. Its protein product is CASSLRAGYEQYF. V gene TRBV27 combines with J gene TRBJ2-7; D perhaps matches TRBD2 (6 bases). This CDR3 is built from 13 residues. With 3 bases removed from V and 4 bases from J, the gap between germline ends came to 10 bases. Germline V gene lookup returns CDR1 MNHEY and CDR2 SMNVEV (reference sequence).

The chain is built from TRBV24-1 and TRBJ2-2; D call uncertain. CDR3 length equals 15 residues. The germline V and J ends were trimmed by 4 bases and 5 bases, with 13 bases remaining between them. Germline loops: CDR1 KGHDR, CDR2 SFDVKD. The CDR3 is CATSDSRRDTGELFF. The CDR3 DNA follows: TGTGCCACCAGTGACAGCCGTAGGGATACCGGGGAGCTGTTTTTT.

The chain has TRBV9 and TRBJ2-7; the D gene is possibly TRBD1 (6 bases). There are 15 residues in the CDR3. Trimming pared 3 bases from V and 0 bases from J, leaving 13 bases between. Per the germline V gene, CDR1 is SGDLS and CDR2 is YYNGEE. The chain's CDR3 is CASSARDTISYEQYF. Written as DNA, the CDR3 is TGTGCCAGCAGCGCCCGGGACACCATCTCCTACGAGCAGTACTTC.

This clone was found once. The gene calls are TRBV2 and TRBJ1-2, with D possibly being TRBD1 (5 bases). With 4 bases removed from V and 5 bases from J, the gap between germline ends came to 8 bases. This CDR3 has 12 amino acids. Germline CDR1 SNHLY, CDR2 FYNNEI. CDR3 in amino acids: CASSGGSYGYTF. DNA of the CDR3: TGTGCCAGCAGTGGGGGCAGTTATGGCTACACCTTC.

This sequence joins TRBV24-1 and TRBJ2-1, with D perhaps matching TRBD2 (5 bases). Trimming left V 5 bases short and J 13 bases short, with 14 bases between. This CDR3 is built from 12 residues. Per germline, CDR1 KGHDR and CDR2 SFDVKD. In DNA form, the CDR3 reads TGTGCCACCAGTGTGAGGGAGACACCCCAGTTCTTC. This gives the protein CATSVRETPQFF.

As DNA, the CDR3 is TGTGCCATCACCGATTCGGGATATACTGGAAACACCATATATTTT. Its protein product is CAITDSGYTGNTIYF. The chain carries TRBV10-3 and TRBJ1-3, with D hard to call. Germline CDR1 and CDR2: ENHRY and SYGVKD. The CDR3 spans 15 residues. V was pared by 7 bases and J by 2 bases, with 15 bases between.

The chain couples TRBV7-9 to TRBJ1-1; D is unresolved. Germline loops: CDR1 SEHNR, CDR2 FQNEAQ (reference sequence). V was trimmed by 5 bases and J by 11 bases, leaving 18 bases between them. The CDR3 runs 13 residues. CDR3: CASSLPYGQNAFF. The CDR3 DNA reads TGTGCCAGCAGCCTACCCTATGGTCAGAACGCTTTCTTT.

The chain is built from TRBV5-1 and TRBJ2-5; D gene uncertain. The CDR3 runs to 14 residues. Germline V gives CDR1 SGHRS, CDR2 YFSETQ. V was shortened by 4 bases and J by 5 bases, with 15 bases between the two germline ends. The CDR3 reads CASSGSWGSETQYF. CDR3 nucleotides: TGCGCCAGCAGCGGGTCGTGGGGTAGTGAGACCCAGTACTTC.

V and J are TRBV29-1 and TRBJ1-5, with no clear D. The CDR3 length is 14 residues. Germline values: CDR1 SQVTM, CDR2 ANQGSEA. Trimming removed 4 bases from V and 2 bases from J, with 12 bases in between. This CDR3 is CSVASGSGNQPQHF. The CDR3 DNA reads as TGCAGCGTTGCGAGTGGGTCTGGCAATCAGCCCCAGCATTTT.

CDR3 sequence: CAITGRRGETEAFF. CDR3 in DNA: TGTGCCATCACCGGTCGAAGGGGAGAAACTGAAGCTTTCTTT. The gene calls are TRBV10-3 and TRBJ1-1, with a weak D call TRBD1 (5 bases). The V and J ends lost 7 bases and 5 bases respectively, with 17 bases between them. Germline-derived CDR1 and CDR2 are ENHRY and SYGVKD. CDR3 length: 14 residues.

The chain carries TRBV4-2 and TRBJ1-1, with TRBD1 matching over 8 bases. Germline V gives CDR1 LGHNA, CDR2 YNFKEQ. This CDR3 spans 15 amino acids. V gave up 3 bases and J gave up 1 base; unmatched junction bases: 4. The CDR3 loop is CASSHDTGGNTEAFF. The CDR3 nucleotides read TGTGCCAGCAGCCATGATACAGGGGGGAACACTGAAGCTTTCTTT.

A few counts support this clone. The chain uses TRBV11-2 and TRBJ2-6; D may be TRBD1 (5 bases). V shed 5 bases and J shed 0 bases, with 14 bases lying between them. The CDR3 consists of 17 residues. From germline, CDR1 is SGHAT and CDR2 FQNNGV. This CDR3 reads CASSRNTGSSGANVLTF. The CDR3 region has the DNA TGTGCCAGCAGCAGAAATACAGGATCCTCTGGGGCCAACGTCCTGACTTTC.

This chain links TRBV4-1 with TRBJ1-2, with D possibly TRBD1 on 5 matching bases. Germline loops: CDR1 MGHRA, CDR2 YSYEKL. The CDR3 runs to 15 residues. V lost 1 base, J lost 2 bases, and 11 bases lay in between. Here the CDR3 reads CASSQGGTGNYGYTF. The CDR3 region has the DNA TGCGCCAGCAGCCAAGGAGGGACGGGGAACTATGGCTACACCTTC.

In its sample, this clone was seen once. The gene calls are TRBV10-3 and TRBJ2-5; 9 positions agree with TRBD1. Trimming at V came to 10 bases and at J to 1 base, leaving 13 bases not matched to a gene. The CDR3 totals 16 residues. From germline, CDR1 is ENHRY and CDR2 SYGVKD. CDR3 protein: CATSDSGQGSQETQYF. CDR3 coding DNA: TGTGCCACCAGCGATTCCGGACAGGGGTCCCAAGAGACCCAGTACTTC.